Described below is a single TCR beta chain sequence and its context. Its cognate antigen is unknown. Each CDR3 protein gets one entry after TCRdb re-called the 5' RACE reads with MiXCR. Among 100,000 or so distinct CDR3 sequences listed, approximately 10% were seen once. This entry is derived from a study of T-cell memory formation after mild COVID-19. Overall study findings and caveats: Contracting CD4+ clones sat mainly in CM and EM; CD8+ in EMRA. Pre-infection memory carried some responding clones, suggesting that cross-reactive memory joined. Among clones contracting day 15 to 85, CD4/CD8 was balanced, whereas later expanders leaned CD4+.

This CDR3 has 14 residues. V was shortened by 1 base and J by 7 bases, with 9 bases between the two germline ends. In germline, CDR1 is SGDLS, CDR2 YYNGEE. Sequencing was done on a sample of PBMCs or a T cell subset sorted from them (not recorded which). V usage is TRBV9 and J usage is TRBJ1-6; no firm D call. This receptor was identified in a man between 18 and 35 years old who had mild COVID-19 (a few samples of this study predate the infection). Cell type and time point are not known. In nucleotides, the CDR3 is TGTGCCAGCAGCGTAAGACACGGAAATTCACCCCTCCACTTT. This translates into CASSVRHGNSPLHF.